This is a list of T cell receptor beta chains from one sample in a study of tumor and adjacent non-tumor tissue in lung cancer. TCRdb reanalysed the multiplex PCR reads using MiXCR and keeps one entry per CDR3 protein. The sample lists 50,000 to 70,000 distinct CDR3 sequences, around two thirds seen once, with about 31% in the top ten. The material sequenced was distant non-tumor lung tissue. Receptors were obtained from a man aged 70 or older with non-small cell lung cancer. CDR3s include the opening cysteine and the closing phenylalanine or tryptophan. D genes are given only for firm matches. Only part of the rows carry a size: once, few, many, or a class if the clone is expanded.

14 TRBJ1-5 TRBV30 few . TGTGCCTGGAGTGTATTGGACACCAATCAGCCCCAGCATTTT CAWSVLDTNQPQHF
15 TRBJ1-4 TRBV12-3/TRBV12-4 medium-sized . TGTGCCAGCAGTTCCCCGCGGGGGGGCGATGAAAAACTGTTTTTT CASSSPRGGDEKLFF
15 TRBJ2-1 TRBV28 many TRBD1 TGTGCCAGCAGGACCCGGGACAGGCCCTCGAATGAGCAGTTCTTC CASRTRDRPSNEQFF
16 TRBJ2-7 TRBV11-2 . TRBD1 TGTGCCAGCAGCTCCCAGGACAGGGGCAGCCCCTACGAGCAGTATTTC CASSSQDRGSPYEQYF
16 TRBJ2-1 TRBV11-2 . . TGTGTCAGCAGCTTAGATCTGAGGACCATTAGCAATAAGCAGTTCTTC CVSSLDLRTISNKQFF
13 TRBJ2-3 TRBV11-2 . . TGTGCCAGCAGCTTACTAGGAACAGATGCGCAATATTTT CASSLLGTDAQYF
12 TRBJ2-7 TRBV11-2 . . TGTGCCAGCAGCCCTACAGGGCACGAGCAGTACTTC CASSPTGHEQYF
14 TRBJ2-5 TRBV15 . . TGTGCCACCAGCAGAGACAGGGGGGGAGAGACCCAGTACTTC CATSRDRGGETQYF
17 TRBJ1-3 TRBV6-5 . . TGTGCCAGCAGACCCGGGACACTCTCGTCATCTGGAAACACCATATATTTT CASRPGTLSSSGNTIYF
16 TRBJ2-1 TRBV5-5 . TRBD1 TGTGCCTGCAGCAGAGGACAGGGTGGGTCCTACAATGAGCAGCTCTTC CACSRGQGGSYNEQLF
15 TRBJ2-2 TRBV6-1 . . TGTGCCAGCAGTGAACGGCCAGGGCCCATCGGGGAACTGTTTTTT CASSERPGPIGELFF
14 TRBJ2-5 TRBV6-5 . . TGTGCCAGCAGCCTAGGGGTTAGACAAGAGAGCCAGTACTTC CASSLGVRQESQYF
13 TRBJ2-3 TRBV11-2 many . TGTGCCAGCAGCTGGACTAGCACAGATACGCAGTATTTT CASSWTSTDTQYF
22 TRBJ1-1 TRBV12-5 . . TGTGATAGTGGTCTCTCTACTCTACCCTTGGGCCCGGTATTACCGATGAACACTGAAACTTTCTTC CDSGLSTLPLGPVLPMNTETFF
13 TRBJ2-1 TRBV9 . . TGTGCCAGCAGCGCAAGGACAAGGGACGAGCAGTTCTTC CASSARTRDEQFF
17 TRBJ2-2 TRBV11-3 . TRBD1 TGTGCCAGCAGCAACAGGGGATCTGGTGCGAACACCGGGGAGCTGTTTTTT CASSNRGSGANTGELFF
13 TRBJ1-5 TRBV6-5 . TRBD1 TGTGCCAGCAGCGACAGGGGCAATCAGTCCCAGCATTTT CASSDRGNQSQHF
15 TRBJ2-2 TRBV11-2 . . TGTACCAGCAGCCCAAGACACTCGAACACCGGGGAGCTGTTTTTT CTSSPRHSNTGELFF
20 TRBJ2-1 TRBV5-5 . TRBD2 TGTGTCAGCAGCTTGCATGGACTAGCAGGAGGTCTATGGGGTCTGAATGAGCAGTTCTTC CVSSLHGLAGGLWGLNEQFF